The 15 T cell receptor beta chains listed next were all sequenced from one sample in a study of identical twins (dated by TCRdb to about 2016). Library construction relied on 5' RACE. The listed sequencing device is Illumina HiSeq 2000. The raw public reads went through TCRdb reprocessing: fastp at Q25, MiXCR clone calling, in-frame beta chains kept. Each entry is one CDR3 protein sequence, shown with its most common DNA and genes. The sample table records 750,000 to 950,000 distinct CDR3 sequences; 12% of these occur just once. The top ten constitute under 2% of the sample. The same sample was also used in a study of yellow fever vaccine responses in identical twins.

Material for sequencing was PBMCs. These receptors were obtained from a woman between 18 and 29 years old in good health.

This clonotype occurred a few times. V gene TRBV3-1 combines with J gene TRBJ2-7; 12 nucleotides align to TRBD2. V lost 1 base to trimming and J lost 5 bases; unmatched junction nucleotides: 3. The CDR3 consists of 15 residues. In germline, CDR1 is LGHDT, CDR2 YNNKEL (reference sequence). CDR3 DNA sequence: TGTGCCAGCAGCCAAGCTAGCGGGAGGGCCAACGAGCAGTACTTC. Protein: CASSQASGRANEQYF.

This clonotype was observed a few times. The rearrangement links TRBV28 to TRBJ2-7, with D possibly TRBD1 on 6 matching bases. This CDR3 has 13 amino acids. Germline CDR1 is MDHEN and CDR2 is SYDVKM. V lost 6 bases to trimming and J lost 6 bases, with 15 bases between them. This CDR3 reads CASRQIRGLEQYF. CDR3 nucleotides: TGTGCCAGCAGGCAAATCAGGGGTCTCGAGCAGTACTTC.

The chain joins TRBV4-1 to TRBJ2-2; unclear D gene. V lost 3 bases and J 4 bases, leaving 15 bases between the germline ends. Germline V CDR1 and CDR2: MGHRA, YSYEKL. This CDR3 is 16 amino acids long. The CDR3 nucleotides read TGCGCCAGCAGCCAGACCCTAGGGTTTGTCACCGGGGAGCTGTTTTTT. It translates to CASSQTLGFVTGELFF.

This clonotype came up a few times. This chain links TRBV5-1 with TRBJ2-5; maybe TRBD1 (6 bases). The CDR3 totals 14 residues. In germline, CDR1 is SGHRS, CDR2 YFSETQ. The germline V and J ends were trimmed by 4 bases and 4 bases, with 14 bases remaining between them. CDR3 DNA: TGCGCCAGCAGCCCTTCGGACAGACGAGAGACCCAGTACTTC. Translated, it gives CASSPSDRRETQYF. The variable domain in full, with the rest retrieved from reference TRBV5-1 and TRBJ2-5, is KAGVTQTPRYLIKTRGQQVTLSCSPISGHRSVSWYQQTPGQGLQFLFEYFSETQRNKGNFPGRFSGRQFSNSRSEMNVSTLELGDSALYLCASSPSDRRETQYFGPGTRLLVL.

The V call is TRBV12-3 or TRBV12-4, the J call TRBJ2-1; maybe TRBD2 (5 bases). The V end was cut by 6 bases, the J end by 6 bases, with 9 bases between. This CDR3 has 12 residues. CDR3 nucleotides: TGTGCCAGCAGGGTTAGCGTCAATGAGCAGTTCTTC. Translating it yields CASRVSVNEQFF.

This clonotype was seen only a few times. The chain couples TRBV10-2 to TRBJ2-1; D uncertain. The V and J ends lost 4 bases and 8 bases respectively, with 18 bases between them. The CDR3 spans 15 residues. Germline V lookup: CDR1 WSHSY, CDR2 SAAADI. The DNA of the CDR3 is TGCGCCAGCAGTGTTCTCGAGAGGACGCTCTATGAGCAGTTCTTC. Its translation is CASSVLERTLYEQFF.

In regard to this clonotype: Being one base from a much bigger clone, this may be a read error. V is TRBV12-3 or TRBV12-4 and J is TRBJ2-2; no firm D call. CDR3 size: 14 residues. V was trimmed by 1 base and J by 7 bases, leaving 10 bases between them. The DNA of the CDR3 is TGTGCCAGCAGTTTAGGGGTGAGGATCGGGGAGCTGTTTTTT. This translates into CASSLGVRIGELFF.

The chain is built from TRBV25-1 and TRBJ2-2; perhaps TRBD2 as D (6 bases). Trimming removed 8 bases at V and 0 bases at J, with 19 bases between. The length of the CDR3 is 17 residues. The germline gives CDR1 MGHDK, CDR2 SYGVNS. The CDR3 sequence is CASAGLRSGANTGELFF. DNA for the CDR3: TGTGCCAGCGCGGGCCTGCGTAGCGGAGCGAACACCGGGGAGCTGTTTTTT.

This clonotype was seen only a few times. The rearrangement links TRBV27 to TRBJ2-1; 8 bases match TRBD1. Germline CDR1 and CDR2: MNHEY and SMNVEV (reference sequence). The CDR3 length is 16 residues. J lost 4 bases, V lost 4 bases, and 9 bases had no gene match. The CDR3 DNA reads TGTGCCAGCAGTTCGCTCCCGGGACAGGAGTACAATGAGCAGTTCTTC. This encodes CASSSLPGQEYNEQFF.

This clonotype has only a few counts. The chain uses TRBV2 and TRBJ2-3; TRBD2 matches at 9 bases. Germline values: CDR1 SNHLY, CDR2 FYNNEI. This CDR3 comprises 14 residues. With V trimmed by 10 bases and J by 5 bases, 10 bases remained unmatched. The CDR3 protein is CATSGGSTRDTQYF. CDR3 nucleotide sequence: TGTGCCACAAGCGGGGGGAGTACCAGAGATACGCAGTATTTT.

This clonotype has more than one count but fewer than ten. The chain is built from TRBV10-1 and TRBJ2-3; TRBD1 agrees at 9 bases. V trimming: 0 bases; J trimming: 6 bases; junction bases outside the gene matches: 13. The CDR3 extends over 18 amino acids. Looked up from germline, CDR1 is WNHNN and CDR2 is SYGVQD (reference sequence). The CDR3 DNA reads as TGCGCCAGCAGTGAGTCGCGCACCGGGACAGGGAGAGTTGATACGCAGTATTTT. Translated: CASSESRTGTGRVDTQYF.

This chain uses TRBV5-1 with TRBJ2-4; a possible D gene is TRBD1 (6 bases). With 2 bases removed from V and 0 bases from J, the gap between germline ends came to 12 bases. From germline, CDR1 is SGHRS and CDR2 YFSETQ. The length of the CDR3 is 16 residues. CDR3 sequence reads: CASSLGRDIAKNIQYF. As DNA, the CDR3 is TGCGCCAGCAGCTTAGGCAGGGACATAGCCAAAAACATTCAGTACTTC.

The sample holds a few counts of this clonotype. The gene calls are TRBV5-4 and TRBJ2-4; D may be TRBD1 or TRBD2 (5 bases each). CDR1 and CDR2 (germline): SGHNT, YYREEE (reference sequence). The CDR3 contains 14 residues. V gave up 4 bases and J gave up 0 bases, with 8 bases separating them. CDR3: CASSPGTAKNIQYF. The CDR3 nucleotides are TGTGCCAGCAGCCCGGGGACAGCCAAAAACATTCAGTACTTC. Filled out from reference TRBV5-4 and TRBJ2-4, the complete variable domain reads ETGVTQSPTHLIKTRGQQVTLRCSSQSGHNTVSWYQQALGQGPQFIFQYYREEENGRGNFPPRFSGLQFPNYSSELNVNALELDDSALYLCASSPGTAKNIQYFGAGTRLSVL.

This clonotype was counted between two and nine times. The V gene is TRBV7-9, the J gene TRBJ1-1, with 7 bases lining up with TRBD1. Trimming at V came to 5 bases and at J to 4 bases, leaving 10 bases not matched to a gene. From germline, CDR1 is SEHNR and CDR2 FQNEAQ (reference sequence). This CDR3 contains 15 residues. For the CDR3, the DNA is TGTGCCAGCAGCAAAGGGACAGATATGACCACTGAAGCTTTCTTT. Translation gives CASSKGTDMTTEAFF.

This clonotype was recorded at least ten times. This chain uses TRBV12-3 or TRBV12-4 with TRBJ2-2; 7 nucleotides line up with TRBD1. The CDR3 contains 15 residues. Trimming removed 3 bases from V and 5 bases from J; junction bases left unmatched: 6. CDR3 in DNA: TGTGCCAGCAGTTTCTCAGGGGGTGGTACCGGGGAGCTGTTTTTT. Translated, it gives CASSFSGGGTGELFF.